Below are 21 T cell receptor beta chains sequenced from a single sample in a study of T cells in women clearing cervical HPV infection (dated by TCRdb to between 2018 and 2020). Libraries were constructed by the immunoSEQ multiplex PCR assay. TCRdb re-hosts the immuneACCESS table, in-frame sequences only. Its copies lack some clones; in the studies checked, an unresolved V gene accounts for under half of them, and the cause for the rest is not known. The sample's clone listing holds roughly 31,000 clones. About 7% of the sample is in the top ten clones. The source material was blood buffy coat. These receptors came from a woman aged 18-69 years with a cervical HPV16 infection that either progressed to CIN3+ or cleared (not recorded which).

About this clone: The read ends 3 residues before the CDR3 terminus; that terminus is restored from the germline J gene. The chain uses TRBV18 and TRBJ1-2; no clear D gene. CDR1 and CDR2 (germline): KGHSH, LQKENI. The CDR3 runs to 16 residues. CDR3: CASSRSTPTQPYGYTF. The CDR3 bases that were read are TGTGCCAGCTCACGCTCGACGCCGACCCAGCCCTACGGG.

Comment on this clone: The read falls 3 residues short of the CDR3 end, and the missing part is taken from the germline J gene. This chain connects TRBV19 to TRBJ2-4; 10 nucleotides agree with TRBD1. Germline CDR1 is LNHDA and CDR2 is SQIVND (reference sequence). This CDR3 is 16 amino acids long. CDR3: CASRPGQGSYGDGQYF. CDR3 DNA, as far as it was read: TGTGCCAGTCGACCGGGACAGGGGTCGTACGGTGACGGT.

About this clone: The read ends 3 residues early relative to the CDR3; the germline J gene fills the gap. V gene TRBV2 combines with J gene TRBJ1-4; TRBD1 aligns across 7 bases. The germline V gene encodes CDR1 SNHLY and CDR2 FYNNEI. CDR3 size: 14 residues. Trimming removed 7 bases from V and 4 bases from J; junction bases left unmatched: 6. The CDR3 region is CASIWTGRNEKLFF. The CDR3 bases that were read are TGTGCCAGCATATGGACAGGCCGTAATGAAAAA.

Concerning this clone itself: The read gets to within 3 residues of the CDR3 end, and the germline J gene fills in the rest. This rearrangement joins TRBV7-9 to TRBJ2-5, with D uncertain. There are 14 residues in the CDR3. V dropped 1 base and J dropped 2 bases, with 8 bases sitting between them. CDR1 is SEHNR, CDR2 FQNEAQ, per germline (reference sequence). The CDR3 protein is CASSLGLLQETQYF. The CDR3 DNA, read in part, is TGTGCCAGCAGCTTAGGTCTATTACAAGAGACC.

Comment on this clone: The read gets to within 3 residues of the CDR3 end, and the germline J gene fills in the rest. The V gene is TRBV7-9, the J gene TRBJ2-3; D is undetermined. Germline-derived CDR1 and CDR2 are SEHNR and FQNEAQ (reference sequence). The CDR3 length is 14 residues. CDR3 DNA, as far as it was read: TGTGCCAGCAGCGCAGCACGGGTACAAGAGACG. Its protein is CASSAARVQET. The CDR3 as a whole reads CASSAARVQETQYF.

To note about this clone: The read ends 3 residues early relative to the CDR3; the germline J gene fills the gap. V usage is TRBV30 and J usage is TRBJ1-2; tentative D call: TRBD1 (5 bases). CDR3 size: 11 residues. Germline values: CDR1 GTSNPN, CDR2 SVGIG (reference sequence). V shed 3 bases and J shed 5 bases, with 7 bases lying between them. The CDR3 is CAWSREYGYTF. CDR3 DNA (partial): TGTGCCTGGAGCAGGGAATATGGC.

As concerns this clone: The read is 3 residues too short to cover the CDR3 end, so that end is filled in from the germline J gene. V is TRBV2 and J is TRBJ2-5; TRBD2 agrees at 12 bases. Losses at the gene ends were 7 bases for V and 5 bases for J; bases not matched to a gene: 8. The CDR3 is 15 residues long. Germline loops: CDR1 SNHLY, CDR2 FYNNEI. The CDR3 region is CASNLAGGPQETQYF. Incomplete CDR3 DNA: TGTGCCAGCAATCTAGCGGGAGGGCCTCAGGAGACC.

For this clone: The read finishes 3 residues shy of the CDR3 end, and the germline J gene is used to complete it. Distinct nucleotide sequences in the sample also encode this CDR3. J is TRBJ2-2 and V is TRBV7-2; D may be TRBD1 (5 bases). The CDR3 length is 15 residues. Looked up from germline, CDR1 is SGHTA and CDR2 is FQGNSA. The covered CDR3 bases are TGTGCCAGCAGCTTAGGTCAGGGCGTAAATTCACCG. Amino acid sequence: CASSLGQGVNSP. The full CDR3 protein reads CASSLGQGVNSPLFF.

Details on this clone: Read sequence stops 3 residues before the CDR3 end, and the germline J gene provides the missing end. J is TRBJ2-7 and V is TRBV30; D unclear. V lost 2 bases, J lost 1 base, and 3 bases lay in between. The CDR3 is 11 residues long. CDR1 GTSNPN and CDR2 SVGIG come from the germline V gene (reference sequence). The CDR3 loop is CAWSRSYEQYF. CDR3 bases read: TGTGCCTGGAGTAGGTCCTACGAG.

As for this clone: Read sequence stops 3 residues before the CDR3 end, and the germline J gene provides the missing end. The genes are TRBV7-6 and TRBJ1-1; no firm D call. Germline V CDR1 and CDR2: SGHVS, FNYEAQ. The V end was cut by 8 bases, the J end by 5 bases, with 9 bases between. The CDR3 length is 11 residues. The part of the CDR3 DNA that was read is TGTGCCAGCGCTTCGGGGACTGAA. Translating gives CASASGTE. The entire CDR3 protein reads CASASGTEAFF.

About this clone: The CDR3 goes on 3 residues after the read ends, and that part is filled in from the germline J gene. J is TRBJ1-5 and V is TRBV30; D may be TRBD1 (6 bases). The CDR3 contains 14 residues. The germline V gene encodes CDR1 GTSNPN and CDR2 SVGIG (reference sequence). V was shortened by 4 bases and J by 6 bases, with 16 bases between the two germline ends. The CDR3 loop reads CAWKDQRGSQPQHF. The CDR3 DNA, read in part, is TGTGCCTGGAAGGACCAAAGGGGGTCTCAGCCC. The variable domain in full, completed from reference TRBV30 and TRBJ1-5, reads SQTIHQWPATLVQPVGSPLSLECTVEGTSNPNLYWYRQAAGRGLQLLFYSVGIGQISSEVPQNLSASRPQDRQFILSSKKLLLSDSGFYLCAWKDQRGSQPQHFGDGTRLSIL.

Comments on this clone: The CDR3 goes on 3 residues after the read ends, and that part is filled in from the germline J gene. V usage is TRBV6-2 or TRBV6-3 and J usage is TRBJ1-4, with 7 nucleotides matching TRBD1. Trimming cost V 6 bases and J 5 bases; bases outside gene matches: 6. The CDR3 is 14 residues long. Germline V lookup: CDR1 MNHEY, CDR2 SVGEGT. The CDR3 loop reads CASSWDSFNEKLFF. The CDR3 bases that were read are TGTGCCAGCAGCTGGGACAGCTTCAATGAAAAA.

As to this clone: The read ends 3 residues early relative to the CDR3; the germline J gene fills the gap. The chain uses TRBV5-1 and TRBJ2-1; tentatively, D is TRBD2 (5 bases). V was clipped by 4 bases and J by 5 bases, with 10 bases between them. The length of the CDR3 is 13 residues. Germline V gene data show CDR1 as SGHRS and CDR2 as YFSETQ. CDR3 sequence reads: CASSKGADNEQFF. The sequenced CDR3 bases are TGCGCCAGCAGCAAGGGAGCGGACAATGAG.

CDR3 bases read: TGTGCCAGCTCACCAAGGGGAACAGACACTGAA. Its protein product is CASSPRGTDTE. In full, the CDR3 reads CASSPRGTDTEAFF. The chain combines TRBV18 with TRBJ1-1; D is possibly TRBD1 (5 bases). The CDR3 end lies 3 residues beyond the end of the read and is filled in from the germline J gene. V was shortened by 2 bases and J by 3 bases, with 10 bases between the two germline ends. The V gene's germline CDR1 is KGHSH and CDR2 LQKENI. This CDR3 contains 14 residues.

Worth noting for this clone: The junction departs from germline at one end; a sequencing error may be responsible. Read sequence stops 3 residues before the CDR3 end, and the germline J gene provides the missing end. The same CDR3 arises from other DNA sequences in this sample as well. The V and J genes are TRBV29-1 and TRBJ1-3; D is possibly TRBD1 (6 bases). This CDR3 contains 14 residues. Germline V gives CDR1 SQVTM, CDR2 ANQGSEA. The CDR3 DNA, read in part, is TGCAGCGTTGAAGGACAGGTCTCTGGAAACACT. It specifies CSVEGQVSGNT. The entire CDR3 protein is CSVEGQVSGNTIYF.

Concerning this clone itself: The read comes to an end 3 residues before the CDR3 does, leaving the germline J gene to fill in the end. The chain links TRBV10-3 to TRBJ2-7; D perhaps matches TRBD2 (6 bases). Germline assignment: CDR1 ENHRY and CDR2 SYGVKD. This CDR3 has 16 amino acids. V lost 0 bases to trimming and J lost 4 bases, with 16 bases between them. The CDR3 DNA, read in part, is TGTGCCATCAGTGAGTCGAGAGTGGGGGGTTCTTACGAG. This encodes CAISESRVGGSYE. From start to end, the CDR3 is CAISESRVGGSYEQYF.

Concerning this clone itself: The DNA ends 3 residues before the CDR3 does, and the rest of the CDR3 is filled in from the germline J gene. The V and J genes are TRBV30 and TRBJ1-2; D is perhaps TRBD1 (5 bases). CDR3 length equals 13 residues. The germline gives CDR1 GTSNPN, CDR2 SVGIG (reference sequence). The CDR3 is CAWSEQELYDYTF. CDR3 DNA, as far as it was read: TGTGCCTGGAGTGAACAGGAGTTATACGAC.

As concerns this clone: The read finishes 3 residues shy of the CDR3 end, and the germline J gene is used to complete it. The chain combines TRBV19 with TRBJ2-1, with D perhaps TRBD1 (6 bases). The CDR3 has 14 residues. Trimming cost V 3 bases and J 6 bases, with 12 bases left between them. The V gene's germline CDR1 is LNHDA and CDR2 SQIVND (reference sequence). CDR3 amino acids: CASSIDRQTNEQFF. Partial CDR3 DNA: TGTGCCAGTAGTATCGACAGGCAAACCAATGAG.

On this clone: Read data end 3 residues before the CDR3 end; the end is taken from the germline J gene. The chain combines TRBV19 with TRBJ2-4; tentative D call: TRBD2 (6 bases). Germline V gene sequence: CDR1 LNHDA, CDR2 SQIVND (reference sequence). This CDR3 is built from 17 residues. The covered CDR3 bases are TGTGCCAGTAGTATGAGGGTTTCGGGGGAGTTGAGCTATGGT. As protein: CASSMRVSGELSYG. The whole CDR3 region reads CASSMRVSGELSYGQYF.

As regards this clone: With the read ending 3 residues before the CDR3 end, the germline J gene is used to fill in that end. This rearrangement joins TRBV10-2 to TRBJ1-5; tentatively, D is TRBD1 (6 bases). Germline CDR1 reads WSHSY; CDR2 reads SAAADI. This CDR3 comprises 16 residues. V shed 6 bases and J shed 0 bases, with 15 bases lying between them. The sequenced CDR3 bases are TGCGCCAGCAGCGAACAGGGCTATTATAGCAATCAGCCC. This translates into CASSEQGYYSNQP. The complete CDR3 reads CASSEQGYYSNQPQHF.

Comments on this clone: Read data end 3 residues before the CDR3 end; the end is taken from the germline J gene. This chain joins TRBV27 and TRBJ2-1; a possible D gene is TRBD2 (6 bases). The V end lost 2 bases, the J end lost 0 bases, and 8 bases lay between the germline ends. This CDR3 has 15 amino acids. Germline CDR1 is MNHEY and CDR2 is SMNVEV (reference sequence). CDR3 DNA (partial): TGTGCCAGCAGTTTAGCGGGATTCTCCTACAATGAG. This translates into CASSLAGFSYNE. The complete CDR3 sequence is CASSLAGFSYNEQFF.